This T cell receptor (beta chain) emerged from a study of CD8+ T cells in alopecia areata. On the study more broadly: After 6 to 18 months of tofacitinib, follow-up continued 6 months off drug.

The treatment is: oral pan-JAK inhibitor, 5-10 mg twice daily. V lost 2 bases and J lost 7, with 19 bases in between. CDR3 length equals 16 residues. Germline V gene data show CDR1 as SGHNT and CDR2 as YYREEE (reference sequence). Note on this clone: The antigen remains undetermined.

Study-wide findings and caveats: In scalp, tofacitinib significantly decreased clonality and expanded CD8+ clones among the top 100.

cDNA prepared by RNA extraction and subsequent reverse transcription served as the template for sequencing. The assay was immunoSEQ multiplex PCR, and TCRdb's table has in-frame clones only and misses some. Of 200,000 to 250,000 clones in the sample, roughly 64% were seen once. Sample: CD4+ T cells sorted from blood, taken at week 4, from a patient treated with tofacitinib. The receptor was derived from a human donor with alopecia areata. The rearrangement joins TRBV5-4 to TRBJ2-4; D may be TRBD2 (6 bases). Written as DNA, the CDR3 is TGTGCCAGCAGCTTAGCGGGCACTTCCCGCGGGAACATTCAGTACTTC. Translating it yields CASSLAGTSRGNIQYF.